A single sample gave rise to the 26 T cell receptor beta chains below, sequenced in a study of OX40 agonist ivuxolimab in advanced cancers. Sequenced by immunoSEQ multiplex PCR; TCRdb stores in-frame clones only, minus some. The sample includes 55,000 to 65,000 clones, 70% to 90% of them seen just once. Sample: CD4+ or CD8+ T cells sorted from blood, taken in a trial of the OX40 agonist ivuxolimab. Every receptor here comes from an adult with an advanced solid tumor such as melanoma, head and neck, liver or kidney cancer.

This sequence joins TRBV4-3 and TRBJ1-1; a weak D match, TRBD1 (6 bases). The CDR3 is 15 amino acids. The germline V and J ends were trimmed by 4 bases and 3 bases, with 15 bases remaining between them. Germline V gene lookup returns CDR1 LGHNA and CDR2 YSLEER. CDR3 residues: CASSRTGSVDTEAFF. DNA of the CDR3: TGCGCCAGCAGCCGCACAGGGTCTGTGGACACTGAAGCTTTCTTT.

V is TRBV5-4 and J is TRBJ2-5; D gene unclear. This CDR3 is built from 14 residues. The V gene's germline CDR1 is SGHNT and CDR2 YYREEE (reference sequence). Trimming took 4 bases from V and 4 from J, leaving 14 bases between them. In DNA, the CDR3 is TGTGCCAGCAGCGTGGAACTCTTCGGAGAGACCCAGTACTTC. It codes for CASSVELFGETQYF.

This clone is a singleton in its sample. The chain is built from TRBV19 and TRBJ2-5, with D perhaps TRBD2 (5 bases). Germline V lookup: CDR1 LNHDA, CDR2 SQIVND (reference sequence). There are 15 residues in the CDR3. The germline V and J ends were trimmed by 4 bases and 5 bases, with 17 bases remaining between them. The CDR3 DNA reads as TGTGCCAGTAGTAGATCGTGGGCTAGAGGGGAGACCCAGTACTTC. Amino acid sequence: CASSRSWARGETQYF.

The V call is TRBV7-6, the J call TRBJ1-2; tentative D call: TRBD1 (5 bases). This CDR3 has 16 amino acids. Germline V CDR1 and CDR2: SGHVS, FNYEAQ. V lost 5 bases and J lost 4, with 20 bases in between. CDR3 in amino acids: CASSPMSRGLGYGYTF. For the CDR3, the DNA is TGTGCCAGCAGCCCCATGTCCCGGGGGTTGGGCTATGGCTACACCTTC.

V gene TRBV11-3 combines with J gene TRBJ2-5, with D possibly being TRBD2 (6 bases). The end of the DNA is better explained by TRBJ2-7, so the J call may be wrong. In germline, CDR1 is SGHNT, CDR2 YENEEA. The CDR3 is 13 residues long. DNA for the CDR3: TGTGCCAGCAGCTTAGCCCGGGGAGGCGAGCAGTACTTC. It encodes CASSLARGGEQYF.

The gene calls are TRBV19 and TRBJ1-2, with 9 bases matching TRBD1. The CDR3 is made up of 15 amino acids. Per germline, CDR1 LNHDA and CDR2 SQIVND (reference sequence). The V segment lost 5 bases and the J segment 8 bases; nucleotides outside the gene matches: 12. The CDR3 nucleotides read TGTGCCAGTAGTTCCCCCGGGACAGGGATCGTGGGCTACACCTTC. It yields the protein CASSSPGTGIVGYTF.

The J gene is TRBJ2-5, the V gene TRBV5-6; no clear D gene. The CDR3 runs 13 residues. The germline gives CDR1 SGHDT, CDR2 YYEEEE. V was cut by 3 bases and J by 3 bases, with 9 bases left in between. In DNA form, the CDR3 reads TGTGCCAGCAGCTCGGGCGAGGAAGAGACCCAGTACTTC. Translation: CASSSGEEETQYF.

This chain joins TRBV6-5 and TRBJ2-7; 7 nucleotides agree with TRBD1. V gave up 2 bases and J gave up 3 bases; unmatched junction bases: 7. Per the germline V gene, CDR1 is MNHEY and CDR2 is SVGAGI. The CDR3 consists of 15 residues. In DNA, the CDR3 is TGTGCCAGCAGTTACGCGGCAGGGGGTCTCTACGAGCAGTACTTC. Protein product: CASSYAAGGLYEQYF.

CDR3 sequence reads: CASSLDPTGANVLTF. The CDR3 bases are TGTGCCAGCAGCTTGGACCCTACCGGGGCCAACGTCCTGACTTTC. V and J are TRBV7-2 and TRBJ2-6; D call uncertain. The length of the CDR3 is 15 residues. Germline values: CDR1 SGHTA, CDR2 FQGNSA. Trimming cost V 3 bases and J 4 bases, with 10 bases left between them.

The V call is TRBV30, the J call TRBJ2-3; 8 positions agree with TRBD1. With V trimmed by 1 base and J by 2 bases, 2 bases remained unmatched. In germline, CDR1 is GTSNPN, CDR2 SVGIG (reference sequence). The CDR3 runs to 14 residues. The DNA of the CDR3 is TGTGCCTGGAGTGGGGACAGGCTCACAGATACGCAGTATTTT. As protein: CAWSGDRLTDTQYF.

The CDR3: CASAMGRRNTEAFF. The DNA of the CDR3 is TGTGCCAGCGCCATGGGGCGGAGGAACACTGAAGCTTTCTTT. This sequence joins TRBV6-5 and TRBJ1-1; tentative D call: TRBD1 (5 bases). Germline CDR1 reads MNHEY; CDR2 reads SVGAGI. V shed 8 bases and J shed 1 base, with 14 bases lying between them. The CDR3 sequence is 14 residues long.

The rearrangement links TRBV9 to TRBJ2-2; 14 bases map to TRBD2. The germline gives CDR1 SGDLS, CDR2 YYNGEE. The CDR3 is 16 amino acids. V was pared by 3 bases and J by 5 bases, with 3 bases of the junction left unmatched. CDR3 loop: CASSGRTSGRTGELFF. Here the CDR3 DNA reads TGTGCCAGCAGCGGGAGGACTAGCGGGAGGACCGGGGAGCTGTTTTTT. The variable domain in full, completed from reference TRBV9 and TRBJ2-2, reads DSGVTQTPKHLITATGQRVTLRCSPRSGDLSVYWYQQSLDQGLQFLIQYYNGEERAKGNILERFSAQQFPDLHSELNLSSLELGDSALYFCASSGRTSGRTGELFFGEGSRLTVL.

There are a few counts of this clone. The CDR3 sequence is CASSSFSTKRTGGRGGYTF. DNA for the CDR3: TGTGCCAGTAGTTCCTTCTCCACAAAAAGGACAGGAGGTAGAGGTGGCTACACCTTC. V and J are TRBV19 and TRBJ1-2; 7 bases fit TRBD1. This CDR3 region has 19 residues. CDR1 LNHDA and CDR2 SQIVND come from the germline V gene (reference sequence). V shed 5 bases, J shed 7 bases, and the junction held 25 bases outside the gene matches.

CDR3 residues: CASSPRTGPNTEAFF. The CDR3 nucleotides are TGTGCCAGTAGTCCCCGGACAGGCCCTAACACTGAAGCTTTCTTT. The genes are TRBV19 and TRBJ1-1; 7 nucleotides match TRBD1. Germline V gene lookup returns CDR1 LNHDA and CDR2 SQIVND (reference sequence). CDR3 length: 15 amino acids. V was clipped by 5 bases and J by 2 bases; unmatched bases: 8.

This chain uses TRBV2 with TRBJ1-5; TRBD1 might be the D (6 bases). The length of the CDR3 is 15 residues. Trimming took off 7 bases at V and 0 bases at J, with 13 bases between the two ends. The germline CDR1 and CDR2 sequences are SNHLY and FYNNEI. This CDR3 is CASNRDGGSNQPQHF. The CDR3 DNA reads TGTGCCAGCAACAGGGACGGGGGTAGCAATCAGCCCCAGCATTTT.

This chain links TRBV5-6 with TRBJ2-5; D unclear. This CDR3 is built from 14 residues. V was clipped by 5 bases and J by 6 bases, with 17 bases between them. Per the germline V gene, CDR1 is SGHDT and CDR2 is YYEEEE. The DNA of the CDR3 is TGTGCCAGCAGTTCGGGTGCCGGCCTCCAGACCCAGTACTTC. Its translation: CASSSGAGLQTQYF.

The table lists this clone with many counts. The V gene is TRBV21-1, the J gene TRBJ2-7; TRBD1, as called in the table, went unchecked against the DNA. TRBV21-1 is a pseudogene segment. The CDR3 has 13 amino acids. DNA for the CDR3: TGTGCCGGATACAGGGTCAACTCCTACGAGCAGTACTTC. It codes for CAGYRVNSYEQYF.

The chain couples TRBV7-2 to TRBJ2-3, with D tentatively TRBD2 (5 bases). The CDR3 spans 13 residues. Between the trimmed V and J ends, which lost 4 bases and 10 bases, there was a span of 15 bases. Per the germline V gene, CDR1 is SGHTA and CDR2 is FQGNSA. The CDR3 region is CASSSTTAEAQYF. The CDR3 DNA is TGTGCCAGCAGCTCCACTACAGCGGAGGCGCAGTATTTT.

DNA for the CDR3: TGTGCCAGCAGTCTCCGGGACAGGGGACCCGAGCAGTACTTC. Its translation: CASSLRDRGPEQYF. The chain has TRBV27 and TRBJ2-7, with 10 positions matching TRBD1. Losses at the gene ends were 5 bases for V and 6 bases for J; bases not matched to a gene: 7. Germline CDR1 and CDR2: MNHEY and SMNVEV (reference sequence). The CDR3 length is 14 residues.

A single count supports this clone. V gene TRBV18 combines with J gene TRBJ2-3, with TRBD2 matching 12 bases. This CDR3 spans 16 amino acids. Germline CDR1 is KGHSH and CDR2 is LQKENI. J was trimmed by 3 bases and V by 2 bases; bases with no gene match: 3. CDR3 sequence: CASSPASGGATDTQYF. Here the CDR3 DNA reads TGTGCCAGCTCACCAGCTAGCGGGGGGGCGACAGATACGCAGTATTTT.

CDR3 in amino acids: CASLSGLQDNEQFF. CDR3 coding DNA: TGCGCCAGCTTATCGGGACTACAGGACAATGAGCAGTTCTTC. This chain connects TRBV5-1 to TRBJ2-1; 7 bases are a match to TRBD2. Per the germline V gene, CDR1 is SGHRS and CDR2 is YFSETQ. The CDR3 length is 14 residues. The V gene end was trimmed by 7 bases and the J gene end by 5 bases; junction bases not matched to a gene: 9.

The CDR3 spells CASNSGGNTGELFF. In DNA, the CDR3 is TGTGCCAGTAACAGCGGGGGGAACACCGGGGAGCTGTTTTTT. The chain joins TRBV19 to TRBJ2-2; 8 bases line up with TRBD2. The CDR3 runs 14 residues. V lost 7 bases and J lost 1; bases outside the gene matches: 2. The germline CDR1 and CDR2 sequences are LNHDA and SQIVND (reference sequence). Drawing the rest from reference TRBV19 and TRBJ2-2, the complete variable domain is DGGITQSPKYLFRKEGQNVTLSCEQNLNHDAMYWYRQDPGQGLRLIYYSQIVNDFQKGDIAEGYSVSREKKESFPLTVTSAQKNPTAFYLCASNSGGNTGELFFGEGSRLTVL.

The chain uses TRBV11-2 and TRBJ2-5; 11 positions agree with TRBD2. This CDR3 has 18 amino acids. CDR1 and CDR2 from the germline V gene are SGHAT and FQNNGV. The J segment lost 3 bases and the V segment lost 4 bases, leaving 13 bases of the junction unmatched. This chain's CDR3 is CASSSQSDSGRAKETQYF. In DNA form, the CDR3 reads TGTGCCAGCAGCTCCCAATCAGATAGCGGGAGGGCCAAAGAGACCCAGTACTTC.

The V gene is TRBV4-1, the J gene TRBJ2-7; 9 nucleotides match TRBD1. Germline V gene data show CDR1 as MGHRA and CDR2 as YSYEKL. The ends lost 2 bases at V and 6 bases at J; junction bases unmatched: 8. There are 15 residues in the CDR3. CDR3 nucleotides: TGCGCCAGCAGCCAAAGAAACCGGGACAGGGCCGAGCAGTACTTC. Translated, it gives CASSQRNRDRAEQYF.

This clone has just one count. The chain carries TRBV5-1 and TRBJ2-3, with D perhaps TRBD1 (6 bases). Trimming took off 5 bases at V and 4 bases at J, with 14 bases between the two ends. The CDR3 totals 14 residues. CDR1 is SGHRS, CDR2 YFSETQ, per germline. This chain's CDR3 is CASRQTTGPDTQYF. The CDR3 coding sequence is TGCGCCAGCAGACAAACCACAGGGCCAGATACGCAGTATTTT.

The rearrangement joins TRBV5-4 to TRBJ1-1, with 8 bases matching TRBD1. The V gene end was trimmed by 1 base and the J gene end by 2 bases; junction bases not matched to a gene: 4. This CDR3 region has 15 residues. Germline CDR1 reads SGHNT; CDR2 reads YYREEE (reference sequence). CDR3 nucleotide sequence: TGTGCCAGCAGCTTGCAGGACAGGGCTAACACTGAAGCTTTCTTT. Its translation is CASSLQDRANTEAFF. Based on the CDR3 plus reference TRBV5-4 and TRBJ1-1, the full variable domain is ETGVTQSPTHLIKTRGQQVTLRCSSQSGHNTVSWYQQALGQGPQFIFQYYREEENGRGNFPPRFSGLQFPNYSSELNVNALELDDSALYLCASSLQDRANTEAFFGQGTRLTVV.